This T cell receptor beta chain appears in the sequencing data of a study of shared clonotypes between healthy human individuals. Germline trimming cut 4 bases from V and 6 bases from J; bases unmatched to any gene: 5. CDR1 SGDLS and CDR2 YYNGEE come from the germline V gene. This CDR3 is built from 15 residues. CD4+ cells underwent separation, giving CD45RA+ naive and CD45RA-negative memory subsets. Measured with immunoSEQ multiplex PCR; TCRdb has only the in-frame clones, and not every one. Among millions of clones listed, around 95% were seen once. This clonotype originated in a man between 18 and 35 years old in good health. The chain joins TRBV9 to TRBJ2-2, with TRBD1 identical over 11 bases. The sequenced material came from naive CD4+ T cells sorted from blood. Noted subset: CD45RA+ positively selected. The CDR3 DNA sequence: TGTGCCAGCAGCCCAAAGGGACAGGGGGCCGGGGAGCTGTTTTTT. Translating it yields CASSPKGQGAGELFF.